The clone carrying this TCR beta chain was seen a handful of times. The data are from a study of blood T cell repertoires in COVID-19. Germline V CDR1 and CDR2: MNHEY, SVGEGT. The ends were cut back, 6 bases at V and 8 bases at J, with 14 bases in the middle. There are 13 residues in the CDR3. In the original analysis: Amplification with reference gene primers provided the estimates of nucleated cell counts. Using immunoSEQ multiplex PCR, the repertoire was profiled, and TCRdb retains in-frame clones only, with some absent. V, J and clone size were drawn from that table, and D and trimming were deduced from the DNA. This sample has about 280,000 clones, with just under 90% found just once. Participants came from roughly 23 US areas, aged roughly 18 to 95 years. Recovered Cohort 3 donors showed two negative PCRs, clearance, or symptom resolution.

The sequence was obtained from an older woman who had recovered from COVID-19. This sequence joins TRBV6-2 or TRBV6-3 and TRBJ2-1, with D possibly matching TRBD2 (6 bases). Sequenced material: PBMCs or T cells enriched from blood (not recorded which). CDR3 protein: CASSRRGMDEQFF. The CDR3 DNA sequence: TGTGCCAGCAGCCGACGGGGGATGGATGAGCAGTTCTTC.